The entry that follows covers one T cell receptor (beta chain) sequence. These data are taken from a study of blood T cell repertoires in COVID-19. Turning to the study itself: Researchers got acute and convalescent COVID-19 samples from the United States, Italy and Spain.

Sequencing used immunoSEQ multiplex PCR; TCRdb keeps in-frame clones, though not all of them. The sample holds fewer than 250,000 clones, around 85% seen once. The junction had 8 bases not matched to a gene; V was cut back by 5 bases and J by 2 bases. Germline-derived CDR1 and CDR2 are SEHNR and FQNEAQ (reference sequence). CDR3 length equals 15 residues. Sequenced sample: peripheral blood. The rearrangement links TRBV7-9 to TRBJ1-1, with 7 bases fitting TRBD1. The clonotype comes from a man aged 40-50 years with acute or convalescent COVID-19. CDR3: CASSHSRGVNTEAFF. In DNA, the CDR3 is TGTGCCAGCAGCCATTCCAGGGGGGTAAACACTGAAGCTTTCTTT.